This T cell receptor (beta chain) was captured by sequencing in a study of blood T cell repertoires in COVID-19. Looking at the study overall: Both acute and convalescent COVID-19 samples were obtained from the United States, Italy and Spain. T cells, B-cell-depleted T cells, or PBMCs provided the cDNA or gDNA that served as material.

Authors' methods: How many nucleated cells were present was estimated from reference gene primer amplification. Generated by immunoSEQ multiplex PCR, the TCRdb table keeps only in-frame clones and is missing some. Clonal size and the V and J genes are those of that table, whereas D and trimming came from the DNA. This table has 45,000 to 55,000 clones, approximately 89% appearing once. V shed 0 bases, J shed 2 bases, and the junction held 7 bases outside the gene matches. Germline V CDR1 and CDR2: SGHNT, YYREEE (reference sequence). The CDR3 is 17 amino acids. There are a few counts of this clone. Sequencing input: peripheral blood. This sequence originates from a human donor in a cohort sampled during active COVID-19. The chain has TRBV5-4 and TRBJ2-2, with 7 bases lining up with TRBD1. CDR3 bases: TGTGCCAGCAGCTTGGAACCCGACAGGGTAAACACCGGGGAGCTGTTTTTT. Its protein product is CASSLEPDRVNTGELFF.